Listed here are 21 T cell receptor beta chains from one sample, sequenced in a study of Ad26.COV2.S vaccination and SARS-CoV-2 variants. Treatment reported: approximately 18 received Ad26.COV2.S at low or high dose, single or two shots; roughly 5 received placebo; per-sample allocation not given. The samples date from day 63 after the first vaccine or placebo injection. Generated by immunoSEQ multiplex PCR, the TCRdb table keeps only in-frame clones and is missing some. This sample has 500,000 or so clones; approximately 89% occur once, and the top ten carry around 2.5%. The sequenced sample was peripheral blood, obtained in a trial of Ad26.COV2.S vaccine versus placebo. The receptors were gathered from a person aged 18-65 years who received the Ad26.COV2.S COVID-19 vaccine or a placebo.

This clone showed up just a few times. The genes are TRBV5-1 and TRBJ1-6, with D possibly matching TRBD1 (6 bases). The V gene's germline CDR1 is SGHRS and CDR2 YFSETQ. The CDR3 is made up of 13 amino acids. V was cut by 1 base and J by 15 bases, with 14 bases left in between. The CDR3 DNA reads TGCGCCAGCAGCTTGCCACAGGGACATCACCTCCACTTT. Translated: CASSLPQGHHLHF.

This clone occurred once. The V call is TRBV14, the J call TRBJ2-6; no clear D. V shed 5 bases and J shed 0 bases, with 8 bases lying between them. Germline loops: CDR1 SGHDN, CDR2 FVKESK. The CDR3 runs to 15 residues. The CDR3 loop reads CASSIGYSGANVLTF. The CDR3 bases are TGTGCCAGCAGCATCGGGTACTCTGGGGCCAACGTCCTGACTTTC.

This chain joins TRBV7-6 and TRBJ2-3, with D uncertain. Germline CDR1 SGHVS, CDR2 FNYEAQ. V lost 1 base, J lost 0 bases, and 14 bases lay in between. The CDR3 spans 17 residues. CDR3 DNA sequence: TGTGCCAGCAGCTTAGAAGGTCGGGTCTTTAGCACAGATACGCAGTATTTT. Translating it yields CASSLEGRVFSTDTQYF.

The chain has TRBV18 and TRBJ2-7; D uncertain. Germline CDR1 is KGHSH and CDR2 is LQKENI. Trimming shortened V by 1 base and J by 3 bases, and 7 bases separated the two germline ends. This CDR3 region has 13 residues. The CDR3 DNA follows: TGTGCCAGCTCACCACGGGTCAACTACGAGCAGTACGTC. This sequence encodes CASSPRVNYEQYV.

The chain combines TRBV29-1 with TRBJ2-5; D not resolved. The CDR3 spans 13 residues. Germline V gene lookup returns CDR1 SQVTM and CDR2 ANQGSEA. The germline V and J ends were trimmed by 1 base and 1 base, with 7 bases remaining between them. This chain's CDR3 is CSVEGHFQETQYF. The CDR3, as DNA: TGCAGCGTTGAAGGACATTTCCAAGAGACCCAGTACTTC.

This chain links TRBV5-5 with TRBJ2-1; TRBD2 matches at 9 bases. In germline, CDR1 is SGHKS, CDR2 YYEKEE (reference sequence). CDR3 length: 15 residues. V trimming: 3 bases; J trimming: 2 bases; junction bases outside the gene matches: 3. The CDR3 protein is CASSSTSGPYNEQFF. The CDR3, as DNA: TGTGCCAGCAGCTCGACTAGCGGTCCCTACAATGAGCAGTTCTTC. The full variable domain, in which reference TRBV5-5 and TRBJ2-1 provide the parts outside the CDR3, is DAGVTQSPTHLIKTRGQQVTLRCSPISGHKSVSWYQQVLGQGPQFIFQYYEKEERGRGNFPDRFSARQFPNYSSELNVNALLLGDSALYLCASSSTSGPYNEQFFGPGTRLTVL.

This chain joins TRBV7-2 and TRBJ1-3, with D perhaps TRBD1 (6 bases). The CDR3 runs to 17 residues. V shed 6 bases and J shed 0 bases, with 18 bases lying between them. From germline, CDR1 is SGHTA and CDR2 FQGNSA. CDR3: CASSHSYLGASGNTIYF. The CDR3 DNA reads TGTGCCAGCAGTCACTCTTACTTGGGGGCCTCTGGAAACACCATATATTTT.

The rearrangement links TRBV2 to TRBJ2-6, with D possibly matching TRBD1 (6 bases). The V gene lost 8 bases and the J gene lost 3 bases, with 17 bases spanning the gap. The CDR3 consists of 16 residues. Per the germline V gene, CDR1 is SNHLY and CDR2 is FYNNEI. The CDR3 loop reads CASAEVGAVGANVLTF. The CDR3 DNA reads TGTGCCAGCGCCGAGGTGGGGGCCGTTGGGGCCAACGTCCTGACTTTC. The full variable domain, with the rest looked up from reference TRBV2 and TRBJ2-6, is EPEVTQTPSHQVTQMGQEVILRCVPISNHLYFYWYRQILGQKVEFLVSFYNNEISEKSEIFDDQFSVERPDGSNFTLKIRSTKLEDSAMYFCASAEVGAVGANVLTFGAGSRLTVL.

This clone was recorded only once. The chain is built from TRBV27 and TRBJ2-1; the D is unclear. Per the germline V gene, CDR1 is MNHEY and CDR2 is SMNVEV (reference sequence). Between the trimmed V and J ends, which lost 5 bases and 0 bases, there was a span of 29 bases. The CDR3 sequence is 21 residues long. The CDR3 sequence: CASSTNARGLLILRSYNEQFF. The CDR3 DNA is TGTGCCAGCAGTACCAACGCCCGTGGGCTGCTCATACTACGCTCCTACAATGAGCAGTTCTTC.

V usage is TRBV30 and J usage is TRBJ2-3; D call uncertain. Looked up from germline, CDR1 is GTSNPN and CDR2 is SVGIG (reference sequence). The CDR3 has 11 amino acids. V gave up 4 bases and J gave up 5 bases, with 7 bases separating them. The CDR3 DNA reads TGTGCCTGGACGCCAGGAGATACGCAGTATTTT. Translated, it gives CAWTPGDTQYF.

The J gene is TRBJ2-2, the V gene TRBV9, with 10 positions matching TRBD2. The CDR3 extends over 16 amino acids. From germline, CDR1 is SGDLS and CDR2 YYNGEE. V dropped 6 bases and J dropped 4; count of bases not matched to a gene: 9. The CDR3, as DNA: TGTGCCAGCACTAAGCGGAGCGGGGGGGTCACCGGGGAGCTGTTTTTT. Amino acids: CASTKRSGGVTGELFF.

This chain joins TRBV20-1 and TRBJ2-1; TRBD2 aligns across 9 bases. The CDR3 consists of 14 residues. V dropped 3 bases and J dropped 9; count of bases not matched to a gene: 9. The germline V gene has CDR1 DFQATT and CDR2 SNEGSKA (reference sequence). CDR3 DNA: TGCAGTGCTAGTCGGCAGCTAGCGGGAATTGAGCAGTTCTTC. Its protein product is CSASRQLAGIEQFF.

This clone was found a few times. This chain uses TRBV11-2 with TRBJ1-1; perhaps TRBD1 as D (5 bases). From germline, CDR1 is SGHAT and CDR2 FQNNGV. V lost 4 bases to trimming and J lost 6 bases, with 18 bases between them. The CDR3 has 15 residues. CDR3 sequence: CASSSRGGDGAEAFF. Here the CDR3 DNA reads TGTGCCAGCAGCTCCCGTGGGGGGGACGGAGCTGAAGCTTTCTTT. Full variable domain (rest looked up from reference TRBV11-2 and TRBJ1-1): EAGVAQSPRYKIIEKRQSVAFWCNPISGHATLYWYQQILGQGPKLLIQFQNNGVVDDSQLPKDRFSAERLKGVDSTLKIQPAKLEDSAVYLCASSSRGGDGAEAFFGQGTRLTVV.

The chain has TRBV2 and TRBJ1-1, with D tentatively TRBD1 (6 bases). There are 14 residues in the CDR3. The V end lost 3 bases, the J end lost 3 bases, and 11 bases lay between the germline ends. Germline V gene sequence: CDR1 SNHLY, CDR2 FYNNEI. In DNA form, the CDR3 reads TGTGCCAGCAGTGATCAGGGGCCTTACACTGAAGCTTTCTTT. Translated, it gives CASSDQGPYTEAFF.

This chain uses TRBV7-6 with TRBJ2-7; 7 bases agree with TRBD1. Trimming at V came to 5 bases and at J to 3 bases, leaving 13 bases not matched to a gene. This CDR3 spans 16 amino acids. CDR1 is SGHVS, CDR2 FNYEAQ, per germline. The CDR3 loop is CASSLRSGGGVYEQYF. DNA for the CDR3: TGTGCCAGCAGCCTACGGTCAGGGGGTGGAGTCTACGAGCAGTACTTC. Full variable domain (rest looked up from reference TRBV7-6 and TRBJ2-7): GAGVSQSPRYKVTKRGQDVALRCDPISGHVSLYWYRQALGQGPEFLTYFNYEAQQDKSGLPNDRFSAERPEGSISTLTIQRTEQRDSAMYRCASSLRSGGGVYEQYFGPGTRLTVT.

This clone was counted a few times. The chain recombines TRBV18 with TRBJ2-3; D ambiguous. CDR1 KGHSH and CDR2 LQKENI come from the germline V gene. Trimming removed 1 base from V and 3 bases from J, with 2 bases in between. The CDR3 has 12 residues. CDR3 in amino acids: CASSPQTDTQYF. CDR3 nucleotide sequence: TGTGCCAGCTCACCACAAACAGATACGCAGTATTTT.

This clone was found once. This chain uses TRBV15 with TRBJ2-3, with D possibly TRBD2 on 6 matching bases. Germline CDR1 is LNHNV and CDR2 is YYDKDF (reference sequence). The CDR3 covers 17 residues. V was trimmed by 3 bases and J by 5 bases, leaving 21 bases between them. CDR3 DNA: TGTGCCACCAGCAGCCCCCCGGGAGAGGGTTTGAGAGATACGCAGTATTTT. It translates to CATSSPPGEGLRDTQYF. Variable domain in full (rest from reference TRBV15 and TRBJ2-3): DAMVIQNPRYQVTQFGKPVTLSCSQTLNHNVMYWYQQKSSQAPKLLFHYYDKDFNNEADTPDNFQSRRPNTSFCFLDIRSPGLGDTAMYLCATSSPPGEGLRDTQYFGPGTRLTVL.

The rearrangement links TRBV19 to TRBJ2-3; 7 bases align to TRBD1. The CDR3 extends over 17 amino acids. Germline CDR1 reads LNHDA; CDR2 reads SQIVND (reference sequence). Losses at the gene ends were 3 bases for V and 4 bases for J; bases not matched to a gene: 13. The CDR3 here is CASSIRVTGILADTQYF. For the CDR3, the DNA is TGTGCCAGTAGTATTCGGGTGACAGGGATCTTGGCAGATACGCAGTATTTT. The entire variable domain, with the rest obtained from reference TRBV19 and TRBJ2-3, is as follows: DGGITQSPKYLFRKEGQNVTLSCEQNLNHDAMYWYRQDPGQGLRLIYYSQIVNDFQKGDIAEGYSVSREKKESFPLTVTSAQKNPTAFYLCASSIRVTGILADTQYFGPGTRLTVL.

The V and J genes are TRBV12-3 or TRBV12-4 and TRBJ1-1, with no clear D. The CDR3 extends over 13 amino acids. V was cut by 6 bases and J by 7 bases, with 15 bases left in between. The CDR3 region has the DNA TGTGCCAGCAGCTCCGACCTGAAGGGTGAAGCTTTCTTT. This translates into CASSSDLKGEAFF.

V gene TRBV6-1 combines with J gene TRBJ1-3; TRBD1 is a possible D gene (5 bases). V shed 3 bases and J shed 2 bases, with 11 bases lying between them. CDR3 size: 15 residues. Per the germline V gene, CDR1 is MNHNS and CDR2 is SASEGT. CDR3 nucleotide sequence: TGTGCCAGCAGTGAGCAGGGAGTCCCTGGAAACACCATATATTTT. Amino acid sequence: CASSEQGVPGNTIYF.

The chain carries TRBV4-3 and TRBJ1-2; D is unresolved. Trimming removed 6 bases at V and 4 bases at J, with 12 bases between. The CDR3 has 13 amino acids. The germline gives CDR1 LGHNA, CDR2 YSLEER. The CDR3 DNA reads as TGCGCCAGCAGACCTGACGGGCGCTATGGCTACACCTTC. Protein: CASRPDGRYGYTF.